This T cell receptor beta chain is from a study of blood T cell repertoires in COVID-19. Sequenced by immunoSEQ multiplex PCR; TCRdb stores in-frame clones only, minus some. The data contain about 270,000 clones, 70% to 90% of them singletons. This clone has only a few counts. Specimen: peripheral blood. The clonotype was recovered from a woman between 70 and 85 years old with acute or convalescent COVID-19.

The CDR3 sequence: CASRGPQGARSGYTF. The CDR3 DNA reads as TGCGCCAGCAGGGGTCCACAGGGGGCACGGAGTGGCTACACCTTC. The V call is TRBV4-1, the J call TRBJ1-2, with 9 bases fitting TRBD1. Germline V gene lookup returns CDR1 MGHRA and CDR2 YSYEKL. CDR3 length: 15 amino acids. The V and J ends lost 6 bases and 7 bases, in that order; junction bases with no gene match: 12.